A single sample gave rise to the 22 T cell receptor beta chains below, sequenced in a study of cytomegalovirus exposure and HLA in healthy donors. PCR amplification relied on 60 Vbeta primers (plus 13 Jbeta primers). TCRdb's table, derived via immunoSEQ multiplex PCR, lists solely in-frame clones and lacks some. The top ten hold 4.3% of the sample, which has 130,000 or so clones, approximately 74% seen once. The material sequenced was PBMCs. Receptors originate from a young man in good health and CMV-seropositive.

This clone occurred a few times. The rearrangement links TRBV18 to TRBJ1-2, with TRBD1 as a possible D gene (6 bases). The CDR3 is made up of 16 amino acids. Germline V gene data show CDR1 as KGHSH and CDR2 as LQKENI. V was trimmed by 6 bases and J by 4 bases, leaving 21 bases between them. CDR3 in amino acids: CASSRNSGALGYGYTF. The DNA for the CDR3 is TGTGCCAGCTCGCGAAACTCAGGGGCGTTAGGCTATGGCTACACCTTC.

V and J are TRBV19 and TRBJ2-6; D is ambiguous. The germline CDR1 and CDR2 sequences are LNHDA and SQIVND (reference sequence). Trimming removed 6 bases at V and 4 bases at J, with 7 bases between. The CDR3 length is 13 residues. This CDR3 reads CASRRRGANVLTF. DNA of the CDR3: TGTGCCAGTAGGCGGAGAGGGGCCAACGTCCTGACTTTC. The full variable domain, completed using reference TRBV19 and TRBJ2-6, is DGGITQSPKYLFRKEGQNVTLSCEQNLNHDAMYWYRQDPGQGLRLIYYSQIVNDFQKGDIAEGYSVSREKKESFPLTVTSAQKNPTAFYLCASRRRGANVLTFGAGSRLTVL.

The V gene is TRBV11-2, the J gene TRBJ2-7; D is ambiguous. The CDR3 sequence is 13 residues long. Per the germline V gene, CDR1 is SGHAT and CDR2 is FQNNGV. V was shortened by 2 bases and J by 4 bases, with 9 bases between the two germline ends. The CDR3 DNA is TGTGCCAGCAGCTTAAGTGTAGTGTACGAGCAGTACTTC. It specifies CASSLSVVYEQYF.

The chain employs TRBV12-5 and TRBJ1-2; 10 bases map to TRBD1. Losses at the gene ends were 9 bases for V and 2 bases for J; bases not matched to a gene: 9. CDR3 length equals 15 residues. The germline gives CDR1 LGHNT, CDR2 FRNRAP. CDR3 protein: CASGESGQGNYGYTF. CDR3 in DNA: TGTGCTAGCGGTGAATCGGGACAGGGGAACTATGGCTACACCTTC.

This chain connects TRBV4-1 to TRBJ1-5, with TRBD1 matching 7 bases. From germline, CDR1 is MGHRA and CDR2 YSYEKL. The CDR3 sequence is 16 residues long. V was clipped by 4 bases and J by 1 base; unmatched bases: 7. As DNA, the CDR3 is TGCGCCAGCAGCCCAAAGACAGGGTTGAGCAATCAGCCCCAGCATTTT. Translated, it gives CASSPKTGLSNQPQHF.

J is TRBJ2-7 and V is TRBV7-9, with a possible D match to TRBD2 (5 bases). The CDR3 totals 15 residues. Per germline, CDR1 SEHNR and CDR2 FQNEAQ (reference sequence). The V gene lost 1 base and the J gene lost 3 bases, with 13 bases spanning the gap. CDR3 in DNA: TGTGCCAGCAGCTTAGGGGGTCGAGGGAGCTACGAGCAGTACTTC. This codes for CASSLGGRGSYEQYF.

The rearrangement uses TRBV6-5 and TRBJ1-2, with D hard to call. The V end was cut by 6 bases, the J end by 4 bases, with 12 bases between. From germline, CDR1 is MNHEY and CDR2 SVGAGI. This CDR3 contains 13 residues. The DNA for the CDR3 is TGTGCCAGCAGCCTACAGCTTTCCTATGGCTACACCTTC. This encodes CASSLQLSYGYTF.

The genes are TRBV28 and TRBJ1-1; a weak D match, TRBD1 (5 bases). The CDR3 contains 15 residues. CDR1 and CDR2 (germline): MDHEN, SYDVKM. Deletions cut 5 bases from V and 10 bases from J, with 23 bases between. The CDR3 DNA sequence: TGTGCCAGCAGTCCGCCTGGCAGGGCAGTCAAGGGAGCTTTCTTT. As protein: CASSPPGRAVKGAFF. The full variable domain, with the rest looked up from reference TRBV28 and TRBJ1-1, is DVKVTQSSRYLVKRTGEKVFLECVQDMDHENMFWYRQDPGLGLRLIYFSYDVKMKEKGDIPEGYSVSREKKERFSLILESASTNQTSMYLCASSPPGRAVKGAFFGQGTRLTVV.

The chain couples TRBV28 to TRBJ2-7; 10 nucleotides match TRBD1. Per the germline V gene, CDR1 is MDHEN and CDR2 is SYDVKM. The CDR3 contains 15 residues. The V segment lost 5 bases and the J segment 5 bases; nucleotides outside the gene matches: 9. CDR3 DNA sequence: TGTGCCAGCAGTCCCCACGGGACAGGGGAGCACGAGCAGTACTTC. Its protein is CASSPHGTGEHEQYF.

V usage is TRBV7-2 and J usage is TRBJ2-3; 10 positions match TRBD2. CDR3 size: 14 residues. Germline V gene lookup returns CDR1 SGHTA and CDR2 FQGNSA. With 7 bases clipped from V and 8 bases from J, the junction kept 9 bases outside the gene matches. The CDR3 loop is CASKSGRVHGTQYF. The DNA for the CDR3 is TGTGCCAGCAAGAGCGGGAGGGTCCATGGTACGCAGTATTTT.

V is TRBV7-2 and J is TRBJ1-1, with D unresolved. The CDR3 runs to 15 residues. Trimming removed 1 base from V and 0 bases from J, with 9 bases in between. Germline CDR1 reads SGHTA; CDR2 reads FQGNSA. CDR3 protein: CASSLVFSLNTEAFF. The CDR3 DNA reads TGTGCCAGCAGCTTAGTCTTCTCTTTGAACACTGAAGCTTTCTTT.

J is TRBJ2-7 and V is TRBV5-1; TRBD2 is a possible D gene (6 bases). The CDR3 has 13 residues. Germline-derived CDR1 and CDR2 are SGHRS and YFSETQ. V lost 0 bases to trimming and J lost 6 bases, with 10 bases between them. The CDR3 nucleotides are TGCGCCAGCAGCTTGGCCGGGGGTTCCGAGCAGTACTTC. Amino acids: CASSLAGGSEQYF.

The count of this clone is one. V usage is TRBV7-9 and J usage is TRBJ1-5; unclear D gene. Trimming removed 4 bases at V and 4 bases at J, with 14 bases between. In germline, CDR1 is SEHNR, CDR2 FQNEAQ (reference sequence). The CDR3 runs to 15 residues. The CDR3 nucleotides read TGTGCCAGCAGCTCAGAGGTCCATGGGAATCAGCCCCAGCATTTT. Translation: CASSSEVHGNQPQHF.

V usage is TRBV19 and J usage is TRBJ1-5; D not certain. Germline assignment: CDR1 LNHDA and CDR2 SQIVND (reference sequence). The length of the CDR3 is 14 residues. V was cut by 4 bases and J by 7 bases, with 14 bases left in between. The CDR3 protein is CASSTYSAGQPQHF. CDR3 DNA sequence: TGTGCCAGTAGTACTTACTCGGCCGGGCAGCCCCAGCATTTT.

J is TRBJ2-5 and V is TRBV6-5; 12 positions agree with TRBD2. The CDR3 sequence is 14 residues long. V lost 7 bases and J lost 4; bases outside the gene matches: 4. The germline gives CDR1 MNHEY, CDR2 SVGAGI. As DNA, the CDR3 is TGTGCCAGCAAGACTAGCGGGAGTCGAGAGACCCAGTACTTC. Protein sequence: CASKTSGSRETQYF.

This clone was seen more than once but under ten times. The J gene is TRBJ1-1, the V gene TRBV28; D perhaps matches TRBD1 (6 bases). This CDR3 is built from 14 residues. Between the trimmed V and J ends, which lost 10 bases and 5 bases, there was a span of 20 bases. Germline V gene data show CDR1 as MDHEN and CDR2 as SYDVKM. The CDR3 DNA is TGTGCCACGGGGCTACAGGGCCTGGGGACTGAAGCTTTCTTT. Residues: CATGLQGLGTEAFF.

The chain couples TRBV5-6 to TRBJ1-1; 7 bases agree with TRBD1. With V trimmed by 3 bases and J by 4 bases, 3 bases remained unmatched. CDR3 length equals 13 residues. Germline V lookup: CDR1 SGHDT, CDR2 YYEEEE. DNA for the CDR3: TGTGCCAGCAGCTCCCAGGGGGGCACTGAAGCTTTCTTT. This encodes CASSSQGGTEAFF.

The gene calls are TRBV6-5 and TRBJ2-3; D is perhaps TRBD2 (5 bases). CDR3 size: 15 residues. Per the germline V gene, CDR1 is MNHEY and CDR2 is SVGAGI. The V and J ends lost 5 bases and 7 bases respectively, with 19 bases between them. The chain's CDR3 is CASSKDGGSGNTQYF. The CDR3 bases are TGTGCCAGCAGTAAAGATGGAGGTTCGGGGAATACGCAGTATTTT.

The J gene is TRBJ1-5, the V gene TRBV28; D gene uncertain. V lost 2 bases and J lost 0, with 14 bases in between. Germline lookup yields CDR1 MDHEN and CDR2 SYDVKM. This CDR3 is built from 17 residues. The CDR3 region is CASSLGPFFYSNQPQHF. The CDR3 DNA is TGTGCCAGCAGTTTAGGGCCGTTCTTCTATAGCAATCAGCCCCAGCATTTT.

The rearrangement links TRBV18 to TRBJ2-2, with 7 bases that match TRBD1. Germline V gives CDR1 KGHSH, CDR2 LQKENI. V shed 3 bases, J shed 7 bases, and the junction held 8 bases outside the gene matches. The CDR3 has 15 amino acids. The CDR3 region has the DNA TGTGCCAGCTCACCCGACAGGGTTCCGGGCGGGGAGCTGTTTTTT. Translation gives CASSPDRVPGGELFF.

This clone was detected a few times. The chain is built from TRBV18 and TRBJ2-2, with unresolved D. Looked up from germline, CDR1 is KGHSH and CDR2 is LQKENI. CDR3 length equals 12 residues. The CDR3 sequence: CALNSNTGELFF. In DNA form, the CDR3 reads TGTGCGCTAAACTCGAACACCGGGGAGCTGTTTTTT.

The chain uses TRBV7-8 and TRBJ1-5; no firm D call. Germline V gives CDR1 SGHVS, CDR2 FQNEAQ. There are 15 residues in the CDR3. V lost 0 bases to trimming and J lost 5 bases, with 11 bases between them. CDR3 residues: CASSLAFGDHQPQHF. CDR3 nucleotide sequence: TGTGCCAGCAGCTTAGCGTTTGGAGATCATCAGCCCCAGCATTTT.